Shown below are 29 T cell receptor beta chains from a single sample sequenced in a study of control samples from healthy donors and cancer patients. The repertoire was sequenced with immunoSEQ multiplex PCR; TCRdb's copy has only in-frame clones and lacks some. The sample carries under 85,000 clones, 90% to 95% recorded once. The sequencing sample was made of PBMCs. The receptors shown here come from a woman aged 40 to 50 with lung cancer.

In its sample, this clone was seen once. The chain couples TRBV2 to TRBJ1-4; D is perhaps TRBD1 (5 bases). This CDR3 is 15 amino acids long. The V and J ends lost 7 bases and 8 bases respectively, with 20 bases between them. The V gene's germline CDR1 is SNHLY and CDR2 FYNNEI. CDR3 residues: CASIPFRGVGEKLFF. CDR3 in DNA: TGTGCCAGCATCCCATTTCGGGGGGTCGGGGAAAAACTGTTTTTT.

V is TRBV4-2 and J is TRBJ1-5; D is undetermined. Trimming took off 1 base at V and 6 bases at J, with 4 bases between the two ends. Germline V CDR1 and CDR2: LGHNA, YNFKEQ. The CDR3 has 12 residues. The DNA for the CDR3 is TGTGCCAGCAGCCAAGGTAGTCAGCCCCAGCATTTT. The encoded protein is CASSQGSQPQHF.

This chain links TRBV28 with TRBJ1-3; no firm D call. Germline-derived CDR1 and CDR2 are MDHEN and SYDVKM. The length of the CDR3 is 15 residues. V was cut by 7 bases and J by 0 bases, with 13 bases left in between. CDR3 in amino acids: CASTPNSYSGNTIYF. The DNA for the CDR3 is TGTGCCAGCACGCCCAACAGCTACTCTGGAAACACCATATATTTT.

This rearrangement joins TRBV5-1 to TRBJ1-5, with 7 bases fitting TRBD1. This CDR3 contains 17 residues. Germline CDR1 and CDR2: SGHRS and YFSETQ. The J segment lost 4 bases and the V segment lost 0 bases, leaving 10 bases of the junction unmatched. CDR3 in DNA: TGCGCCAGCAGCTTGGGTTCTGGCAAGGGGGCGAATCAGCCCCAGCATTTT. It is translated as CASSLGSGKGANQPQHF. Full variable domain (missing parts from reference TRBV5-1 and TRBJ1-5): KAGVTQTPRYLIKTRGQQVTLSCSPISGHRSVSWYQQTPGQGLQFLFEYFSETQRNKGNFPGRFSGRQFSNSRSEMNVSTLELGDSALYLCASSLGSGKGANQPQHFGDGTRLSIL.

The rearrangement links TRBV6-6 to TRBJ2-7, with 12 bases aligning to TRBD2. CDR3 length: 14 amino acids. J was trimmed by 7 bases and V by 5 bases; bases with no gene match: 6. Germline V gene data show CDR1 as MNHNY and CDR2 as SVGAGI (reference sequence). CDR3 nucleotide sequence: TGTGCCAGCAGTCCTAGCGGGGGGGCGAGAGAGCAGTACTTC. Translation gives CASSPSGGAREQYF.

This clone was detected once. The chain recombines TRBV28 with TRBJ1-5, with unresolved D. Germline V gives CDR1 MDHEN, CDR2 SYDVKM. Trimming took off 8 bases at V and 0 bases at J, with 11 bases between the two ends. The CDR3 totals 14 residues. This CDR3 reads CASHSTHSNQPQHF. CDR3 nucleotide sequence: TGTGCCAGCCACTCAACCCATAGCAATCAGCCCCAGCATTTT. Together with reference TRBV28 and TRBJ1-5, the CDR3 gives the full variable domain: DVKVTQSSRYLVKRTGEKVFLECVQDMDHENMFWYRQDPGLGLRLIYFSYDVKMKEKGDIPEGYSVSREKKERFSLILESASTNQTSMYLCASHSTHSNQPQHFGDGTRLSIL.

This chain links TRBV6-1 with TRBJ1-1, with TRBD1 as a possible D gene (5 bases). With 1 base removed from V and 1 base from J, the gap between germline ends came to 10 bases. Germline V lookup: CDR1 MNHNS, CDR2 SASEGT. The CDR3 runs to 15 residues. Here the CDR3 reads CASSEDWDGNTEAFF. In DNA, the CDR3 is TGTGCCAGCAGTGAAGATTGGGACGGGAACACTGAAGCTTTCTTT.

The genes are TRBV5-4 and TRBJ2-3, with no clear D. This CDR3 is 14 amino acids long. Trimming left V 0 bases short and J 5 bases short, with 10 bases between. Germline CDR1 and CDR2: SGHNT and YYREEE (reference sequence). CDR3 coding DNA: TGTGCCAGCAGCTTGGTTCTTAATCGAGATACGCAGTATTTT. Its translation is CASSLVLNRDTQYF.

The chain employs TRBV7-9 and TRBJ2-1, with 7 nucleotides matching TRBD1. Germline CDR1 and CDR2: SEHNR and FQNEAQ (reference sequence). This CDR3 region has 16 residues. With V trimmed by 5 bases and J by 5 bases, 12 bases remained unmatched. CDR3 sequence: CASSLLMTGTNNEQFF. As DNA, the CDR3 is TGTGCCAGCAGCCTTCTGATGACAGGGACCAACAATGAGCAGTTCTTC. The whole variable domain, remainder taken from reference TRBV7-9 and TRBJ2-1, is DTGVSQNPRHKITKRGQNVTFRCDPISEHNRLYWYRQTLGQGPEFLTYFQNEAQLEKSRLLSDRFSAERPKGSFSTLEIQRTEQGDSAMYLCASSLLMTGTNNEQFFGPGTRLTVL.

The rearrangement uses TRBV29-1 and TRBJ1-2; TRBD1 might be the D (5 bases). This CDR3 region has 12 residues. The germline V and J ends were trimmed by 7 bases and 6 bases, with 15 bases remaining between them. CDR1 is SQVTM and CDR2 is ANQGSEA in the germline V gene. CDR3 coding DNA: TGCAGCGACTCCGGAGCCAGGGATGGCTACACCTTC. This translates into CSDSGARDGYTF. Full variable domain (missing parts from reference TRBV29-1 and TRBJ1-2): SAVISQKPSRDICQRGTSLTIQCQVDSQVTMMFWYRQQPGQSLTLIATANQGSEATYESGFVIDKFPISRPNLTFSTLTVSNMSPEDSSIYLCSDSGARDGYTFGSGTRLTVV.

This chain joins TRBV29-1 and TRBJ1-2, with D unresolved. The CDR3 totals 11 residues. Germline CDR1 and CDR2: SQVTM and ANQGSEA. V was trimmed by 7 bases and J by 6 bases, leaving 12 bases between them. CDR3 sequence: CSGWGADGYTF. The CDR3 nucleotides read TGCAGCGGTTGGGGAGCGGATGGCTACACCTTC.

The CDR3 region is CASNGREISGQPQHF. The CDR3 DNA reads TGTGCCAGTAATGGCAGGGAGATTTCAGGACAGCCCCAGCATTTT. The chain recombines TRBV19 with TRBJ1-5; TRBD1 is a possible D gene (5 bases). This CDR3 region has 15 residues. Germline V lookup: CDR1 LNHDA, CDR2 SQIVND (reference sequence). The germline V and J ends were trimmed by 7 bases and 7 bases, with 20 bases remaining between them. Drawing the rest from reference TRBV19 and TRBJ1-5, the complete variable domain is DGGITQSPKYLFRKEGQNVTLSCEQNLNHDAMYWYRQDPGQGLRLIYYSQIVNDFQKGDIAEGYSVSREKKESFPLTVTSAQKNPTAFYLCASNGREISGQPQHFGDGTRLSIL.

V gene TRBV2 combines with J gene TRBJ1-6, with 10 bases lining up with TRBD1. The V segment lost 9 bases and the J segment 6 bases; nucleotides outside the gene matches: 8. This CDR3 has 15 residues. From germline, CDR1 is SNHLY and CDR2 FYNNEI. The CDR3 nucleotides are TGTGCCAGGGAAGGGACAGGGGACCCTAATTCACCCCTCCACTTT. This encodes CAREGTGDPNSPLHF.

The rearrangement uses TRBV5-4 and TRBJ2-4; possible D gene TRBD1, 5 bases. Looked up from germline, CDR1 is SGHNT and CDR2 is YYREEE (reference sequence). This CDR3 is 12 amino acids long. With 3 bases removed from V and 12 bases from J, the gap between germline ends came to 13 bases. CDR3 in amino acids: CASSYYTGDQYF. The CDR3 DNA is TGTGCCAGCAGCTACTACACAGGAGATCAGTACTTC. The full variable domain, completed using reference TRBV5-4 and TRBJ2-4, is ETGVTQSPTHLIKTRGQQVTLRCSSQSGHNTVSWYQQALGQGPQFIFQYYREEENGRGNFPPRFSGLQFPNYSSELNVNALELDDSALYLCASSYYTGDQYFGAGTRLSVL.

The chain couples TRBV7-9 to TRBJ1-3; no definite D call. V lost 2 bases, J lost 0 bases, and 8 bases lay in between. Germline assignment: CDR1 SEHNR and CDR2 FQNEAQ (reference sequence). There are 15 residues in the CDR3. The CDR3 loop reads CASSLSMGSGNTIYF. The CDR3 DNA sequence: TGTGCCAGCAGCTTAAGCATGGGCTCTGGAAACACCATATATTTT.

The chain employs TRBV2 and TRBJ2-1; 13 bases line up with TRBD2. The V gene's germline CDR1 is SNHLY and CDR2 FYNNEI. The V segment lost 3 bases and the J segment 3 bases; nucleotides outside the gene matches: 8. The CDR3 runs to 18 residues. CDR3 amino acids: CASSDGLAGALSYNEQFF. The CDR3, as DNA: TGTGCCAGCAGTGATGGACTAGCGGGGGCCCTGAGCTACAATGAGCAGTTCTTC. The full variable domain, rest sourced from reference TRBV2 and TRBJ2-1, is EPEVTQTPSHQVTQMGQEVILRCVPISNHLYFYWYRQILGQKVEFLVSFYNNEISEKSEIFDDQFSVERPDGSNFTLKIRSTKLEDSAMYFCASSDGLAGALSYNEQFFGPGTRLTVL.

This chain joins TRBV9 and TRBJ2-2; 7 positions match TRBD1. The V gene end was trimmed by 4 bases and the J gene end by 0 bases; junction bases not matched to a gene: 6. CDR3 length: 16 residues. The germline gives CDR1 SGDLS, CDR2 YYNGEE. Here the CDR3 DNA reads TGTGCCAGCAGCCTCGCAGGGGGTCCGAACACCGGGGAGCTGTTTTTT. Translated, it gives CASSLAGGPNTGELFF.

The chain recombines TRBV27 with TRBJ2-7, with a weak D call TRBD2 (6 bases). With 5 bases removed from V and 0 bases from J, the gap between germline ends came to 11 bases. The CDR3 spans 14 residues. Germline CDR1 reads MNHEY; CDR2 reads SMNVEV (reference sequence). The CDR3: CASSRDSSSYEQYF. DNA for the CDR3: TGTGCCAGCAGTCGGGACTCTAGCTCCTACGAGCAGTACTTC.

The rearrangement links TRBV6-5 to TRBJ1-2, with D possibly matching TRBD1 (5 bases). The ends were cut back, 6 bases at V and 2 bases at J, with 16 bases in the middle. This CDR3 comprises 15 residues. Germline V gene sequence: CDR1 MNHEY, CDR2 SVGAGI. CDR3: CASSLGTGTNYGYTF. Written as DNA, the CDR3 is TGTGCCAGCAGCCTCGGGACGGGGACCAACTATGGCTACACCTTC.

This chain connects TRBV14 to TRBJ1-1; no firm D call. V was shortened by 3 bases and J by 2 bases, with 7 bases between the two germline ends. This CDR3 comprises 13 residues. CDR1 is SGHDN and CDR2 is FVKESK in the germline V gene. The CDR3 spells CASSQAQNTEAFF. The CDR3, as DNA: TGTGCCAGCAGCCAGGCACAAAACACTGAAGCTTTCTTT.

This CDR3 is CASSPGQNEQFF. As DNA, the CDR3 is TGTGCCAGCAGTCCCGGACAGAATGAGCAGTTCTTC. This chain uses TRBV12-3 or TRBV12-4 with TRBJ2-1, with a tentative D call TRBD1 (6 bases). This CDR3 spans 12 amino acids. Trimming left V 5 bases short and J 7 bases short, with 9 bases between.

For the CDR3, the DNA is TGTGCCTGGAGTGTGAAGAATTCACCCCTCCACTTT. Translating it yields CAWSVKNSPLHF. This chain uses TRBV30 with TRBJ1-6, with no clear D. The CDR3 sequence is 12 residues long. V shed 0 bases and J shed 7 bases, with 4 bases lying between them. CDR1 and CDR2 (germline): GTSNPN, SVGIG (reference sequence).

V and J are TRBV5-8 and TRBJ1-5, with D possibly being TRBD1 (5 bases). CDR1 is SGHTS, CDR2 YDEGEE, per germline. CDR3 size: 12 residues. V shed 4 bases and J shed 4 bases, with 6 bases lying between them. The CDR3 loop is CASSAGNQPQHF. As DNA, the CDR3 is TGTGCCAGCAGCGCAGGGAATCAGCCCCAGCATTTT.

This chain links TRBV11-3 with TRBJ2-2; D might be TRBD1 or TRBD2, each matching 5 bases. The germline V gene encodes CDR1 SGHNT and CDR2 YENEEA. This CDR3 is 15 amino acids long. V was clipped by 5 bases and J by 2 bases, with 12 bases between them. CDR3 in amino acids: CASSPGTGNTGELFF. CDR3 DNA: TGTGCCAGCAGCCCCGGGACGGGAAACACCGGGGAGCTGTTTTTT.

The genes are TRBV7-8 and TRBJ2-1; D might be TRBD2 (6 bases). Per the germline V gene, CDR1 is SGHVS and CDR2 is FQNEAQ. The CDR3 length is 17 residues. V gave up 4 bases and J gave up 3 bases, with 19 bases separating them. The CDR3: CASSSSWLGGSYNEQFF. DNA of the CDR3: TGTGCCAGCAGCTCTAGCTGGTTGGGGGGAAGCTACAATGAGCAGTTCTTC.

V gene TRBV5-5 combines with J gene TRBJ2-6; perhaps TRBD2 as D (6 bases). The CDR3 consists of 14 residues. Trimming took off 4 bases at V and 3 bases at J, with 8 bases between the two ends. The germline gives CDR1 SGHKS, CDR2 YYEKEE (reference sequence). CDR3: CASSPGGGANVLTF. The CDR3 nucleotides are TGTGCCAGCAGCCCCGGGGGTGGGGCCAACGTCCTGACTTTC. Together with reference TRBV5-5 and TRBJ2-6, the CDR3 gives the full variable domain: DAGVTQSPTHLIKTRGQQVTLRCSPISGHKSVSWYQQVLGQGPQFIFQYYEKEERGRGNFPDRFSARQFPNYSSELNVNALLLGDSALYLCASSPGGGANVLTFGAGSRLTVL.

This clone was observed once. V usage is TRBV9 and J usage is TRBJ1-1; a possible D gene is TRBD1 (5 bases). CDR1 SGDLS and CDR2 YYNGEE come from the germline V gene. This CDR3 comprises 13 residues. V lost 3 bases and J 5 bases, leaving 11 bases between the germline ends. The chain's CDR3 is CASSDSQGTEAFF. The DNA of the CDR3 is TGTGCCAGCAGCGACTCTCAGGGTACTGAAGCTTTCTTT.

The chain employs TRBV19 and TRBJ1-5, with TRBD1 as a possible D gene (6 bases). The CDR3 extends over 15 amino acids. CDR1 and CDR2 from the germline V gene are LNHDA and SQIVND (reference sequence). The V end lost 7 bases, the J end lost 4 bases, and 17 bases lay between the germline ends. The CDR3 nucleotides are TGTGCCAGTACCGAGGGGGTGGGGATTAATCAGCCCCAGCATTTT. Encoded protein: CASTEGVGINQPQHF.

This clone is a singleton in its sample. The chain's CDR3 is CASSYTGTGGNEQFF. CDR3 in DNA: TGTGCCAGCAGTTACACCGGGACAGGAGGAAATGAGCAGTTCTTC. The chain recombines TRBV5-6 with TRBJ2-1; 8 bases align to TRBD1. The V gene's germline CDR1 is SGHDT and CDR2 YYEEEE. This CDR3 contains 15 residues. V was clipped by 5 bases and J by 7 bases; unmatched bases: 11.